These 9 T cell receptor beta chains were all obtained from the same sample, sequenced in a study of shared clonotypes between healthy human individuals. Naive CD8 cells lacked CD45RO, underwent positive selection for CCR7 and left out terminally differentiated effector memory CD45RA+ cells. Assay: immunoSEQ multiplex PCR; the TCRdb copy retains only in-frame clones and omits some. The sample contains 450,000 to 700,000 clones, around 95% of which appear only once. Sequencing was performed on naive CD8+ T cells sorted from blood. These receptors were collected from a woman younger than 45 in good health.

The CDR3 is CASSSDRASHAELFF. The CDR3 nucleotides read TGTGCCAGCAGCTCCGACAGGGCCTCACATGCGGAGCTGTTTTTT. V gene TRBV5-6 combines with J gene TRBJ2-2, with 7 bases identical to TRBD1. The V segment lost 3 bases and the J segment 10 bases; nucleotides outside the gene matches: 12. The CDR3 contains 15 residues. From germline, CDR1 is SGHDT and CDR2 YYEEEE.

The J gene is TRBJ2-1, the V gene TRBV5-4; 10 positions agree with TRBD1. Trimming removed 3 bases from V and 7 bases from J; junction bases left unmatched: 7. There are 15 residues in the CDR3. Germline CDR1 and CDR2: SGHNT and YYREEE (reference sequence). CDR3 loop: CASSSPGQGRNEQFF. The CDR3 DNA follows: TGTGCCAGCAGCTCGCCGGGACAGGGGAGGAATGAGCAGTTCTTC. Together with reference TRBV5-4 and TRBJ2-1, the CDR3 gives the full variable domain: ETGVTQSPTHLIKTRGQQVTLRCSSQSGHNTVSWYQQALGQGPQFIFQYYREEENGRGNFPPRFSGLQFPNYSSELNVNALELDDSALYLCASSSPGQGRNEQFFGPGTRLTVL.

The rearrangement joins TRBV19 to TRBJ2-7, with D perhaps TRBD1 (5 bases). The CDR3 runs to 15 residues. From germline, CDR1 is LNHDA and CDR2 SQIVND (reference sequence). Trimming removed 6 bases at V and 6 bases at J, with 21 bases between. The CDR3 DNA is TGTGCCAGTAGCCCAGGGCAGTTCCCTACGGTCGAGCAGTACTTC. Translated, it gives CASSPGQFPTVEQYF.

This clone was seen just once. V and J are TRBV7-8 and TRBJ2-5; TRBD2 is a possible D gene (7 bases). V dropped 5 bases and J dropped 4 bases, with 20 bases sitting between them. The CDR3 covers 16 residues. Germline V gives CDR1 SGHVS, CDR2 FQNEAQ. CDR3 amino acids: CASSLNEGEGGETQYF. CDR3 DNA: TGTGCCAGCAGCCTAAATGAGGGGGAGGGAGGAGAGACCCAGTACTTC.

This chain links TRBV9 with TRBJ2-7, with a weak D call TRBD1 (5 bases). In germline, CDR1 is SGDLS, CDR2 YYNGEE. The CDR3 sequence is 13 residues long. V was cut by 3 bases and J by 3 bases, with 10 bases left in between. CDR3 loop: CASSGGANYEQYF. The CDR3 bases are TGTGCCAGCAGCGGGGGCGCCAACTACGAGCAGTACTTC. Full variable domain (missing parts from reference TRBV9 and TRBJ2-7): DSGVTQTPKHLITATGQRVTLRCSPRSGDLSVYWYQQSLDQGLQFLIQYYNGEERAKGNILERFSAQQFPDLHSELNLSSLELGDSALYFCASSGGANYEQYFGPGTRLTVT.

The chain is built from TRBV28 and TRBJ2-1; 7 bases line up with TRBD2. J lost 1 base, V lost 3 bases, and 9 bases had no gene match. Germline V gene lookup returns CDR1 MDHEN and CDR2 SYDVKM. The CDR3 is made up of 17 amino acids. The CDR3 coding sequence is TGTGCCAGCAGTTTTATGGGAGGGCTGGGATCCTACAATGAGCAGTTCTTC. Protein sequence: CASSFMGGLGSYNEQFF.

This chain links TRBV5-6 with TRBJ2-1; 11 bases align to TRBD2. V lost 0 bases, J lost 10 bases, and 3 bases stayed unmatched. The length of the CDR3 is 14 residues. Germline CDR1 reads SGHDT; CDR2 reads YYEEEE. The CDR3 DNA follows: TGTGCCAGCAGCTTGGTTGGGACTAGCGGCGAGCAGTTCTTC. The encoded protein is CASSLVGTSGEQFF.

The chain links TRBV9 to TRBJ2-5; D not resolved. V shed 0 bases and J shed 0 bases, with 3 bases lying between them. Looked up from germline, CDR1 is SGDLS and CDR2 is YYNGEE. The CDR3 is made up of 13 amino acids. Here the CDR3 DNA reads TGTGCCAGCAGCGTAGAGAACCAAGAGACCCAGTACTTC. Translating it yields CASSVENQETQYF. The variable domain in full, completed from reference TRBV9 and TRBJ2-5, reads DSGVTQTPKHLITATGQRVTLRCSPRSGDLSVYWYQQSLDQGLQFLIQYYNGEERAKGNILERFSAQQFPDLHSELNLSSLELGDSALYFCASSVENQETQYFGPGTRLLVL.

The rearrangement uses TRBV27 and TRBJ1-4, with D possibly matching TRBD1 (6 bases). V gave up 3 bases and J gave up 4 bases, with 18 bases separating them. Germline V gives CDR1 MNHEY, CDR2 SMNVEV (reference sequence). The length of the CDR3 is 17 residues. CDR3 in amino acids: CASSFSGGADLNEKLFF. The CDR3 DNA sequence: TGTGCCAGCAGTTTCTCCGGGGGGGCGGACCTTAATGAAAAACTGTTTTTT.